The clone carrying this T cell receptor (beta chain) was seen many times. V lost 5 bases and J lost 6, with 9 bases in between. The CDR3 covers 12 residues. The data belong to a study of molecular identifiers for immune sequencing clone quantification. Using its own MiXCR run on the PCR reads, TCRdb lists one record per CDR3 protein. The sample has more than 450,000 distinct CDR3 sequences, approximately 25% seen once. Specimen: naive CD8+ T cells from blood, with Jurkat cell RNA spiked in. The subset: FACS-sorted CD8+CD4-CCR7+CD45RA+ naive T cells. The chain is built from TRBV12-3 or TRBV12-4 and TRBJ2-3; D is unclear. The origin of this receptor is a human donor in good health. Some libraries in this study had Jurkat cell RNA spiked in. The CDR3 region has the DNA TGTGCCAGCAGTCGTACCTGGGATACGCAGTATTTT. Translated, it gives CASSRTWDTQYF.